Sequencing of this T cell receptor beta chain was carried out in a study of blood T cell repertoires in COVID-19. Sequenced by immunoSEQ multiplex PCR; TCRdb stores in-frame clones only, minus some. The data show some 130,000 clones, around 84% seen once. This sequence originates from a man between 35 and 55 years old with acute COVID-19. Sequenced material: PBMCs or T cells enriched from blood (not recorded which).

CDR3 sequence reads: CASSREQETQYF. The CDR3 DNA is TGTGCCAGCTCACGGGAGCAGGAGACCCAGTACTTC. V is TRBV18 and J is TRBJ2-5; possible D gene TRBD2, 5 bases. This CDR3 is built from 12 residues. With 4 bases removed from V and 5 bases from J, the gap between germline ends came to 8 bases. Germline loops: CDR1 KGHSH, CDR2 LQKENI.